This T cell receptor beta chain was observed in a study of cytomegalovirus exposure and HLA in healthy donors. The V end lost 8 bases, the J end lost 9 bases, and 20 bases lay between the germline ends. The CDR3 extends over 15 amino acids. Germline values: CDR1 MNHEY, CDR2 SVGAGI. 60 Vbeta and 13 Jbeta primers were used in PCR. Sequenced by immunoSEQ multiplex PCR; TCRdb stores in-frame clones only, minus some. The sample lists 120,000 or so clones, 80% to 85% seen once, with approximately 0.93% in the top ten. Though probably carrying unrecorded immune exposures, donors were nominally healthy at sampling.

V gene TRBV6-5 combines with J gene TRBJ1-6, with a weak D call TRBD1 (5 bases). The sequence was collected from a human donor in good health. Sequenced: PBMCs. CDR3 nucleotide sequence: TGTGCCAGCCTTCCGGGGGGGGAGTTCAGTTCACCCCTCCACTTT. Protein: CASLPGGEFSSPLHF.